A selection of T cell receptor beta chains follows, all from one sample in a study of cytomegalovirus exposure and HLA in healthy donors. Sequenced by immunoSEQ multiplex PCR; TCRdb stores in-frame clones only, minus some. The sample lists 75,000 or so clones; approximately 74% were seen once. Sequenced material: PBMCs. The source is a woman aged 25 to 39 in good health and CMV-seropositive. Each CDR3 is given with its conserved first and last residue. The D gene is left open where the match is weak. For some rows the clone size is stated as once, few or many, or as a class when expanded; others skip it.

V	J	size	D	CDR3	DNA
TRBV5-4	TRBJ1-2	-	-	CASSPKDSNYGYTF	TGTGCCAGCAGCCCGAAGGACAGTAACTATGGCTACACCTTC
TRBV5-6	TRBJ2-5	-	TRBD2	CASSQTGGQTQYF	TGTGCCAGCAGCCAAACGGGGGGTCAGACCCAGTACTTC
TRBV7-2	TRBJ2-1	medium-sized	-	CASSYAGNSGSEQFF	TGTGCCAGCAGCTACGCCGGGAACTCGGGCAGTGAGCAGTTCTTC
TRBV30	TRBJ2-3	-	TRBD2	CAWRVLAGKSDTQYF	TGTGCCTGGAGGGTCTTAGCGGGAAAGTCAGATACGCAGTATTTT
TRBV14	TRBJ1-2	-	-	CASSLQNYGYTF	TGTGCCAGCAGCCTGCAGAACTATGGCTACACCTTC
TRBV2	TRBJ1-5	-	-	CASSAGTRTNQPQHF	TGTGCCAGCAGTGCTGGGACAAGAACTAATCAGCCCCAGCATTTT
TRBV4-3	TRBJ2-1	-	TRBD2	CASSQDPTSVSSYNEQFF	TGCGCCAGCAGCCAGGATCCGACTAGCGTGAGCTCCTACAATGAGCAGTTCTTC
TRBV11-2	TRBJ2-1	-	-	CASSLDLENEQFF	TGTGCCAGCAGCTTAGATCTGGAGAATGAGCAGTTCTTC
TRBV2	TRBJ1-5	-	TRBD1	CASTNSMTGLQPQHF	TGTGCCAGCACCAATTCTATGACAGGGCTTCAGCCCCAGCATTTT
TRBV29-1	TRBJ1-3	-	-	CSVPDSSGNTIYF	TGCAGCGTCCCTGACAGCTCTGGAAACACCATATATTTT
TRBV29-1	TRBJ2-3	few	TRBD1	CSVRGGQGVITDTQYF	TGCAGCGTTCGTGGGGGACAGGGGGTTATCACAGATACGCAGTATTTT
TRBV5-1	TRBJ1-1	-	-	CASSLVPGNTEAFF	TGCGCCAGCAGCTTGGTTCCGGGAAACACTGAAGCTTTCTTT
TRBV5-1	TRBJ1-1	-	TRBD1	CASSLLQGLQGELNTEAFF	TGCGCCAGCAGCTTACTCCAAGGGCTACAGGGGGAATTGAACACTGAAGCTTTCTTT
TRBV20-1	TRBJ2-7	-	-	CSARLVWEQYF	TGCAGTGCCAGATTAGTTTGGGAGCAGTACTTC
TRBV4-2	TRBJ1-1	few	-	CASSQVDALRGGTEAFF	TGTGCCAGCAGCCAAGTCGATGCACTTAGGGGAGGCACTGAAGCTTTCTTT
TRBV7-8	TRBJ1-2	once	-	CASSFAQDYGYTF	TGTGCCAGCAGCTTCGCACAGGACTATGGCTACACCTTC
TRBV28	TRBJ2-5	-	-	CASSFSETQYF	TGTGCCAGCAGTTTTAGTGAGACCCAGTACTTC
TRBV7-8	TRBJ1-1	-	-	CASSLVSWAYKAEAFF	TGTGCCAGCAGCTTAGTGTCCTGGGCCTACAAGGCTGAAGCTTTCTTT
TRBV7-9	TRBJ2-5	-	-	CASSYSGTQETQYF	TGTGCCAGCAGCTATTCAGGTACTCAAGAGACCCAGTACTTC
TRBV6-5	TRBJ1-1	-	-	CASSYSSGGPNTEAFF	TGTGCCAGCAGTTACTCGAGTGGGGGCCCGAACACTGAAGCTTTCTTT
TRBV7-9	TRBJ2-3	-	TRBD1	CASSPRQGADTQYF	TGTGCCAGCAGCCCCAGGCAGGGGGCAGATACGCAGTATTTT
TRBV4-2	TRBJ2-1	-	-	CASSEDYNEQFF	TGTGCCAGCAGCGAGGACTACAATGAGCAGTTCTTC
TRBV6-4	TRBJ1-1	-	-	CASRAGLNTEAFF	TGTGCCAGCAGGGCAGGGCTTAACACTGAAGCTTTCTTT
TRBV11-1	TRBJ1-1	-	TRBD1	CASSSWDRGNTEAFF	TGTGCCAGCAGCTCGTGGGACAGGGGGAACACTGAAGCTTTCTTT
TRBV27	TRBJ2-5	-	-	CASRRRLEETQYF	TGTGCCAGCAGGAGAAGACTGGAAGAGACCCAGTACTTC
TRBV7-8	TRBJ2-1	-	TRBD2	CASSPGLAVNEQFF	TGTGCCAGCAGCCCCGGACTAGCGGTCAATGAGCAGTTCTTC
TRBV25-1	TRBJ1-4	-	-	CASSVKGLGGEKLFF	TGTGCCAGCAGTGTTAAAGGCCTCGGCGGAGAAAAACTGTTTTTT
TRBV9	TRBJ2-3	few	-	CASSASIERSTDTQYF	TGTGCCAGCAGCGCTAGCATTGAACGTTCCACAGATACGCAGTATTTT
TRBV7-6	TRBJ2-1	-	-	CASSPRGGRDNEQFF	TGTGCCAGCAGCCCCCGTGGCGGGCGGGACAATGAGCAGTTCTTC
TRBV7-8	TRBJ1-1	-	-	CASSLVEKTEAFF	TGTGCCAGCAGCTTAGTCGAGAAGACTGAAGCTTTCTTT
TRBV30	TRBJ2-4	-	-	CAWSVQVIQYF	TGTGCCTGGAGTGTACAGGTCATTCAGTACTTC
TRBV25-1	TRBJ2-1	-	TRBD2	CASSVSGRGNEQFF	TGTGCCAGCAGTGTTAGCGGGAGGGGCAATGAGCAGTTCTTC
TRBV5-6	TRBJ2-7	few	TRBD2	CASGLAGPPSYEQYF	TGTGCCAGCGGACTAGCGGGACCTCCCTCCTACGAGCAGTACTTC
TRBV14	TRBJ1-1	-	TRBD1	CASSHGTVGAFF	TGTGCCAGCAGCCATGGGACAGTTGGGGCTTTCTTT
TRBV30	TRBJ1-1	-	-	CAWSVPGRGRAEAFF	TGTGCCTGGAGTGTACCGGGCAGGGGTCGAGCTGAAGCTTTCTTT
TRBV5-1	TRBJ1-4	-	TRBD1	CASSWTGGAGEKLFF	TGCGCCAGCAGCTGGACAGGGGGCGCGGGGGAAAAACTGTTTTTT
TRBV27	TRBJ2-1	many	TRBD1	CASSEPRQGNEQFF	TGTGCCAGCAGCGAACCGAGACAGGGCAATGAGCAGTTCTTC
TRBV7-9	TRBJ1-2	once	-	CASSFIGQNYGYTF	TGTGCCAGCAGCTTTATCGGACAGAACTATGGCTACACCTTC
TRBV4-2	TRBJ1-5	-	TRBD1	CASSHLTRGVYQPQHF	TGTGCCAGCAGCCATCTAACCAGGGGGGTTTATCAGCCCCAGCATTTT
TRBV2	TRBJ2-1	-	TRBD2	CASSDEWTSRIEQFF	TGTGCCAGCAGTGATGAGTGGACTAGTCGGATTGAGCAGTTCTTC
TRBV7-9	TRBJ1-1	-	TRBD1	CASSRQGIGTEAFF	TGTGCCAGCAGCCGACAGGGTATTGGTACTGAAGCTTTCTTT
TRBV6-5	TRBJ1-1	-	-	CASSPGVRTDTEAFF	TGTGCCAGCAGTCCAGGGGTCCGTACCGACACTGAAGCTTTCTTT
TRBV28	TRBJ1-5	-	TRBD1	CASSARDRVQAQHF	TGTGCCAGCAGTGCCCGGGACAGGGTACAGGCCCAGCATTTT
TRBV15	TRBJ1-1	-	-	CATSSGDSQAFF	TGTGCCACCAGCAGTGGAGACAGTCAAGCTTTCTTT
TRBV4-1	TRBJ2-1	-	-	CASSQGVVRSYNEQFF	TGCGCCAGCAGCCAAGGGGTTGTCAGGTCCTACAATGAGCAGTTCTTC
TRBV10-2	TRBJ2-5	-	TRBD2	CASSESRRAGGVTQYF	TGCGCCAGCAGTGAGTCCCGTCGGGCGGGAGGTGTGACCCAGTACTTC